This passage covers 10 T cell receptor beta chains from one sample sequenced in a study of blood T cell repertoires in COVID-19. Data came from immunoSEQ multiplex PCR; TCRdb stores just in-frame clones and leaves some out. The sample shows about 340,000 clones, more than 70% of them seen only once. Sequencing was carried out using peripheral blood. The receptors stem from a man aged 25-45 years with active or convalescent COVID-19.

The chain has TRBV2 and TRBJ2-3, with 11 bases lining up with TRBD2. Trimming took 3 bases from V and 3 from J; bases not matched to a gene: 11. The CDR3 contains 18 residues. Germline values: CDR1 SNHLY, CDR2 FYNNEI. The chain's CDR3 is CASSEGSGGAALTDTQYF. CDR3 sequence (DNA): TGTGCCAGCAGTGAGGGTAGCGGGGGGGCCGCTTTGACAGATACGCAGTATTTT.

Concerning this clone: The sample carries other DNA sequences with the same CDR3. The rearrangement uses TRBV4-3 and TRBJ2-2, with D maybe TRBD1 (5 bases). The CDR3 is made up of 18 amino acids. V lost 4 bases and J lost 5, with 23 bases in between. Germline V gene data show CDR1 as LGHNA and CDR2 as YSLEER. The CDR3 nucleotides are TGCGCCAGCAGCCTTGGACACTTCCCTCTCTGGGGAACCGGGGAGCTGTTTTTT. The encoded protein is CASSLGHFPLWGTGELFF.

This clone is a singleton in its sample. The V call is TRBV9, the J call TRBJ2-2; a weak D match, TRBD2 (5 bases). Germline lookup yields CDR1 SGDLS and CDR2 YYNGEE. This CDR3 contains 15 residues. The germline V and J ends were trimmed by 0 bases and 5 bases, with 11 bases remaining between them. CDR3 bases: TGTGCCAGCAGCGTAGGTGGACCGGGAACCGGGGAGCTGTTTTTT. Protein product: CASSVGGPGTGELFF.

The chain couples TRBV2 to TRBJ2-5; 10 bases are a match to TRBD2. The CDR3 sequence is 12 residues long. Losses at the gene ends were 10 bases for V and 3 bases for J; bases not matched to a gene: 2. CDR1 and CDR2 from the germline V gene are SNHLY and FYNNEI. The CDR3 DNA reads as TGTGCCACTAGCGGGGGAGAAGAGACCCAGTACTTC. Translation: CATSGGEETQYF.

This chain joins TRBV3-1 (or the pseudogene TRBV3-2) and TRBJ2-7; the D gene is possibly TRBD2 (6 bases). Germline-derived CDR1 and CDR2 are LGHDT and YNNKEL (reference sequence). The CDR3 extends over 13 amino acids. V was cut by 3 bases and J by 5 bases, with 11 bases left in between. CDR3 sequence (DNA): TGTGCCAGCAGCCAGCGGGGAAACAACGAGCAGTACTTC. Translating gives CASSQRGNNEQYF.

In its sample, this clone was seen once. The chain is built from TRBV21-1 and TRBJ2-1; TRBD2 is the table's D call, not checked against the DNA. TRBV21-1 is a recognized pseudogene. The CDR3 consists of 14 residues. DNA for the CDR3: TGTGCCAGCATACCAGCGGGACTTTACAATGAGCAGTTCTTC. Encoded protein: CASIPAGLYNEQFF.

This clone was seen only a few times. V and J are TRBV7-3 and TRBJ1-6, with a tentative D call TRBD1 (6 bases). The V gene lost 6 bases and the J gene lost 13 bases, with 19 bases spanning the gap. Germline V gene sequence: CDR1 SGHTA, CDR2 FQGTGA. The CDR3 has 14 amino acids. As DNA, the CDR3 is TGTGCCAGCAGTAAATCGGCAGGGGAGGGCCCCCTCCACTTT. Protein: CASSKSAGEGPLHF. Together with reference TRBV7-3 and TRBJ1-6, the CDR3 gives the full variable domain: GAGVSQTPSNKVTEKGKYVELRCDPISGHTALYWYRQSLGQGPEFLIYFQGTGAADDSGLPNDRFFAVRPEGSVSTLKIQRTERGDSAVYLCASSKSAGEGPLHFGNGTRLTVT.

The chain recombines TRBV30 with TRBJ2-1; 9 nucleotides align to TRBD2. V was clipped by 5 bases and J by 5 bases; unmatched bases: 7. CDR3 length: 14 amino acids. Germline-derived CDR1 and CDR2 are GTSNPN and SVGIG (reference sequence). The CDR3 loop reads CAWVTSGSHNEQFF. The CDR3, as DNA: TGTGCCTGGGTGACTAGCGGCTCGCACAATGAGCAGTTCTTC.

The chain uses TRBV6-5 and TRBJ1-6; D is possibly TRBD1 (5 bases). Per the germline V gene, CDR1 is MNHEY and CDR2 is SVGAGI. V was shortened by 0 bases and J by 10 bases, with 13 bases between the two germline ends. This CDR3 has 15 amino acids. For the CDR3, the DNA is TGTGCCAGCAGTTACTCGTCAGGGTCGGAGTCACCCCTCCACTTT. Translation: CASSYSSGSESPLHF.

This clone was detected only once. This chain links TRBV9 with TRBJ2-5; perhaps TRBD2 as D (5 bases). V was shortened by 4 bases and J by 2 bases, with 15 bases between the two germline ends. The CDR3 contains 15 residues. Germline V gives CDR1 SGDLS, CDR2 YYNGEE. The CDR3 reads CASSSFRTSQETQYF. The CDR3 region has the DNA TGTGCCAGCAGCTCCTTCCGGACTTCTCAAGAGACCCAGTACTTC.